Sequencing of this TCR beta chain was carried out in a study of T cells in Graves' hyperthyroidism and ophthalmopathy. Study-wide findings and caveats: Also found in blood were most expanded thyroid clonotypes above 0.001.

It was RNA transcripts that yielded the amplified TCR beta CDR3 regions. The TCR CDR3 first-round RT-PCR relied on the HTBI primer set. MiXCR, applied by TCRdb to the multiplex PCR reads, yields one record per CDR3 protein. The table shows more than 300,000 distinct CDR3 sequences, with approximately 15% occurring only once. This clonotype was picked up a small number of times. Its target is unknown. One end of the junction varies from germline; a read error may be responsible. Stability of Graves' hyperthyroidism was defined as absent ophthalmopathy progression within 18 months. The CDR3 is 11 residues long. Germline CDR1 reads ENHRY; CDR2 reads SYGVKD.

Sequencing used blood. The chain uses TRBV10-3 and TRBJ1-6; D gene ambiguous. The clonotype originates from an older woman with Graves' hyperthyroidism. Here the CDR3 DNA reads TGTGCCATCAGTGATAACTCACCCCTCCACTTT. Protein sequence: CAISDNSPLHF.